This TCR beta chain derives from a study of control samples from healthy donors and cancer patients. The CDR3 extends over 12 amino acids. V lost 2 bases to trimming and J lost 4 bases, with 5 bases between them. Germline values: CDR1 SEHNR, CDR2 FQNEAQ (reference sequence). Clones were read by immunoSEQ multiplex PCR, and TCRdb kept only the in-frame ones, dropping some. Among about 120,000 clones listed, around 86% were seen once. Specimen: blood. V gene TRBV7-9 combines with J gene TRBJ2-5, with D unclear. This TCR derives from a man aged 40-49 years in good health. CDR3 sequence reads: CASSLRGETQYF. CDR3 sequence (DNA): TGTGCCAGCAGCTTAAGAGGAGAGACCCAGTACTTC.